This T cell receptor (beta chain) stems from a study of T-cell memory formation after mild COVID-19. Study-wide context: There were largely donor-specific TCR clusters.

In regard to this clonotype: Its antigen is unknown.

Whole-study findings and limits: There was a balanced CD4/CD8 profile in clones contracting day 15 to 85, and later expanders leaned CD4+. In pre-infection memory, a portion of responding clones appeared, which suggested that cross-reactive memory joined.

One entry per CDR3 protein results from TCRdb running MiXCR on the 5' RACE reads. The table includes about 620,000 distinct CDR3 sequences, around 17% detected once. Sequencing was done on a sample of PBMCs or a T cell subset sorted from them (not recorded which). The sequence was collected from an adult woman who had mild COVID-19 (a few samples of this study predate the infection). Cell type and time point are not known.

CDR3 protein: CSARDGTTFSTDTQYF. The CDR3 region has the DNA TGCAGTGCTAGGGACGGGACGACGTTTAGCACAGATACGCAGTATTTT. The J gene is TRBJ2-3, the V gene TRBV20-1; perhaps D is TRBD1 or TRBD2 (5 bases each). The germline V and J ends were trimmed by 3 bases and 0 bases, with 16 bases remaining between them. The CDR3 is 16 amino acids. CDR1 and CDR2 from the germline V gene are DFQATT and SNEGSKA (reference sequence).